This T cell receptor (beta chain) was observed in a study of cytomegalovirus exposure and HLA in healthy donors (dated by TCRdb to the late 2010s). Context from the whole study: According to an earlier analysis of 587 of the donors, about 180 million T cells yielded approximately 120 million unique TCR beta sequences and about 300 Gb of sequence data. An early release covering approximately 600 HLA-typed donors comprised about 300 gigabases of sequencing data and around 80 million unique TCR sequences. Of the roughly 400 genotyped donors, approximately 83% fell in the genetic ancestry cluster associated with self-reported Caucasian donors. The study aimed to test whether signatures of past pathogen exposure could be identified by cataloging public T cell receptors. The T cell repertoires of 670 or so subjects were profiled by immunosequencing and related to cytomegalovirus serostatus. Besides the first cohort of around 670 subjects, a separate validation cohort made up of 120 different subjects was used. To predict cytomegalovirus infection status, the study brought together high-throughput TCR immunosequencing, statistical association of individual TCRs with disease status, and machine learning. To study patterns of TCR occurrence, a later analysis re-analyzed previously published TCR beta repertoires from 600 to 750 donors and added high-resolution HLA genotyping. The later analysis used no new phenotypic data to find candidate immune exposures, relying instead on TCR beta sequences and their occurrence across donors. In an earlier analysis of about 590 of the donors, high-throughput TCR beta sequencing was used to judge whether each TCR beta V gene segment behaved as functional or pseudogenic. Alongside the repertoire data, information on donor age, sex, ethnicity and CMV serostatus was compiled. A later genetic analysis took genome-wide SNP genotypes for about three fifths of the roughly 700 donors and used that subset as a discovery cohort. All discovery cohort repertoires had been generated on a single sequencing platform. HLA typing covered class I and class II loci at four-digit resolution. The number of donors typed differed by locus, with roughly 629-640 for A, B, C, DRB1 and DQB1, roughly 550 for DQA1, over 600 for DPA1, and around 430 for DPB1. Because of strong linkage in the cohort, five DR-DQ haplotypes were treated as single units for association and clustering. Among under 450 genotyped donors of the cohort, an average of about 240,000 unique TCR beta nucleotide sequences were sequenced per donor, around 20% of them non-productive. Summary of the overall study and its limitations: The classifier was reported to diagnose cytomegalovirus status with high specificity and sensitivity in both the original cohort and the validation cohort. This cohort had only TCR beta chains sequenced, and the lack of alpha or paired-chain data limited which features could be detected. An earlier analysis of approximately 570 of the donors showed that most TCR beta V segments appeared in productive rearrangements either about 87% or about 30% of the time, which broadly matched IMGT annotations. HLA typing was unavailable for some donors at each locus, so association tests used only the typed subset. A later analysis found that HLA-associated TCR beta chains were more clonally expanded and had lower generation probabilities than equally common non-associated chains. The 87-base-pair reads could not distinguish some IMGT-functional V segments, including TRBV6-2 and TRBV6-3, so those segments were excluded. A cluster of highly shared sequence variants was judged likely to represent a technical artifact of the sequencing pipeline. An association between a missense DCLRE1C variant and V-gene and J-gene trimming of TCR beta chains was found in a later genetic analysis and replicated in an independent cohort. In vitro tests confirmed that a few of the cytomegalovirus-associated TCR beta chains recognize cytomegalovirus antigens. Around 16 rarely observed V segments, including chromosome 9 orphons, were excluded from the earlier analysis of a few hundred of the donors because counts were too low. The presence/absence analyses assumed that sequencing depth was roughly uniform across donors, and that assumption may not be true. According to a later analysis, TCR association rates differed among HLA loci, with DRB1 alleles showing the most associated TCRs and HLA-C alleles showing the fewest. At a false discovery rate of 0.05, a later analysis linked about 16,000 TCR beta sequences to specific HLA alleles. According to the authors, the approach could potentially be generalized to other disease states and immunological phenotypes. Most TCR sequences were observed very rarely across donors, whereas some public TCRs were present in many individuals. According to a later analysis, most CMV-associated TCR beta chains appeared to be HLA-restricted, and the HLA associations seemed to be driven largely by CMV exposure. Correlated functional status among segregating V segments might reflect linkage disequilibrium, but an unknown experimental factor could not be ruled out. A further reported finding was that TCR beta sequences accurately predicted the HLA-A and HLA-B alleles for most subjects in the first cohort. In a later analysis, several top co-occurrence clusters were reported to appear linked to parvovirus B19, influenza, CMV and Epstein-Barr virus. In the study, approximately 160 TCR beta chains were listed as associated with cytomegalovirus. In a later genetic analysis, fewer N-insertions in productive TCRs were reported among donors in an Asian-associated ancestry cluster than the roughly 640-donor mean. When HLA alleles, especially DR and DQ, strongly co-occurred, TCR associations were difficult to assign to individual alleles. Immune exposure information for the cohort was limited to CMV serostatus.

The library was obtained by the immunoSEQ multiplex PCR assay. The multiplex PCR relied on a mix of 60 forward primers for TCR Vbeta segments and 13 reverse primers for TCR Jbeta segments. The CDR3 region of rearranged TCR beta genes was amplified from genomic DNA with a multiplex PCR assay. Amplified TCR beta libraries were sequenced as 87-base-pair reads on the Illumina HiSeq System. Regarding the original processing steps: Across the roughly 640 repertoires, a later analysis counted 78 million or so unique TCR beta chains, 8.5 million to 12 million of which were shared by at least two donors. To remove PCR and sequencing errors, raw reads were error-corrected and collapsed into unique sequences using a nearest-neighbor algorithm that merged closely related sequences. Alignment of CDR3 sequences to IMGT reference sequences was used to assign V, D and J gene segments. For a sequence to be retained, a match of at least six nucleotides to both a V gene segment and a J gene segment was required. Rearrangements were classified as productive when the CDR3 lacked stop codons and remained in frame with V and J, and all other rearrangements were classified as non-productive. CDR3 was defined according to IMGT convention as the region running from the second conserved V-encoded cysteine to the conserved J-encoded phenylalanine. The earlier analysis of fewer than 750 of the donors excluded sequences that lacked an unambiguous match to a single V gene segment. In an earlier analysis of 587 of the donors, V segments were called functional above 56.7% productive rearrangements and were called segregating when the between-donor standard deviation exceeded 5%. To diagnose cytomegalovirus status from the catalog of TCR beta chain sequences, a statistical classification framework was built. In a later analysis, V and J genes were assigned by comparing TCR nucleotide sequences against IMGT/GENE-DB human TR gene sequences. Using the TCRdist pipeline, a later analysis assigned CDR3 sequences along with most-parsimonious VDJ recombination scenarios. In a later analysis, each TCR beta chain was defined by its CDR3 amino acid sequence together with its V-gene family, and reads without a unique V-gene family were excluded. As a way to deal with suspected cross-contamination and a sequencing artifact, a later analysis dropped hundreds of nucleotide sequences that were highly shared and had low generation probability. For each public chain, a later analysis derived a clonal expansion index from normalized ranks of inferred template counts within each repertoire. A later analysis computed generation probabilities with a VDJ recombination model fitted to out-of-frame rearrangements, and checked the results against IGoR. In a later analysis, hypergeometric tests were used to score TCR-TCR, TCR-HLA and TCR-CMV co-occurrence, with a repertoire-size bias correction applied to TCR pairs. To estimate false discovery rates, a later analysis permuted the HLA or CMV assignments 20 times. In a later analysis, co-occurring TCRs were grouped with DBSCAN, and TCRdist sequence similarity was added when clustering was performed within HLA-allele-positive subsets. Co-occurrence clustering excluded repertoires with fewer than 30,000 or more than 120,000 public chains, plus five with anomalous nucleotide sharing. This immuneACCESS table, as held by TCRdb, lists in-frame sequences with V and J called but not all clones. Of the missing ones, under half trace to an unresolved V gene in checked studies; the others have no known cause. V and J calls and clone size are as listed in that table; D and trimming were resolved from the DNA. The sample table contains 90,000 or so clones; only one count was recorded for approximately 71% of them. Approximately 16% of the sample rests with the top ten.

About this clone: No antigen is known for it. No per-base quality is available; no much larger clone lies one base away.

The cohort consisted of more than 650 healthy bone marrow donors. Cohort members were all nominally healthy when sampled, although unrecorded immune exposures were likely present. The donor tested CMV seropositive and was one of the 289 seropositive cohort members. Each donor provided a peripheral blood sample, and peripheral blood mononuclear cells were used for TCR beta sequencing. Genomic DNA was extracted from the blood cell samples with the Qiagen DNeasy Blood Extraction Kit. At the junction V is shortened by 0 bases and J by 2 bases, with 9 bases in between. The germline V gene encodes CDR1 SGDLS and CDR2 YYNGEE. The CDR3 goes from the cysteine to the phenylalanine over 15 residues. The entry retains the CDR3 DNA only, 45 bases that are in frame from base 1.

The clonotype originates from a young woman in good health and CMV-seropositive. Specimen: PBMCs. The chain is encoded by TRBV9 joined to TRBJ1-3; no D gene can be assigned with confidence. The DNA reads TGTGCCAGCAGCGTAGGGCGGGGAGCTGGAAACACCATATATTTT. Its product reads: CASSVGRGAGNTIYF. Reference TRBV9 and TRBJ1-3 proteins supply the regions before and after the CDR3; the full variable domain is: DSGVTQTPKHLITATGQRVTLRCSPRSGDLSVYWYQQSLDQGLQFLIQYYNGEERAKGNILERFSAQQFPDLHSELNLSSLELGDSALYFCASSVGRGAGNTIYFGEGSWLTVV.